These T cell receptor beta chains were read from a single sample in a study of cytomegalovirus exposure and HLA in healthy donors. The repertoire was sequenced with immunoSEQ multiplex PCR; TCRdb's copy has only in-frame clones and lacks some. This table has 150,000 to 180,000 clones, roughly 80% appearing once. The sequenced sample consisted of PBMCs. All receptors come from a man aged 30 to 39 in good health and CMV-seropositive. Both conserved end residues are trimmed from each CDR3.

J: TRBJ2-3; V: TRBV27; CDR3: ASRLAGGPDTQY
J: TRBJ2-5; V: TRBV6-5; CDR3: ASSYIGHFQETQY
J: TRBJ2-1; V: TRBV30; CDR3: AWSTGSSYNEQF
J: TRBJ2-7; V: TRBV14; CDR3: ASSQAVSVLTWEQY
J: TRBJ2-7; V: TRBV27; CDR3: ASSSLTSGSYEQY
J: TRBJ2-7; V: TRBV11-2; CDR3: ASSFPSIYEQY
J: TRBJ1-1; V: TRBV7-6; CDR3: ASSLAKDIREAF
J: TRBJ1-1; V: TRBV13; CDR3: ASSPRGNRDTEAF
J: TRBJ1-3; V: TRBV5-1; CDR3: ASSLTGTIAGNTIY
J: TRBJ2-1; V: TRBV18; CDR3: ASSNRLAGDRDEQF
J: TRBJ1-3; V: TRBV30; CDR3: AWGPRGNTIY
J: TRBJ1-1; V: TRBV5-1; CDR3: ASSLGHRADTEAF
J: TRBJ2-7; V: TRBV11-2; CDR3: ASSPSVPEQY
J: TRBJ2-2; V: TRBV28; CDR3: ASSLPYRTGTNTGELF
J: TRBJ1-2; V: TRBV5-4; CDR3: ASSRAGTAGYGYT
J: TRBJ1-2; V: TRBV10-3; CDR3: AIAIQGDYVYT
J: TRBJ1-2; V: TRBV28; CDR3: ASSQTGAGYT
J: TRBJ1-4; V: TRBV6-1; CDR3: ASSEGQGINEKLF
J: TRBJ1-6; V: TRBV4-3; CDR3: ASSQDDFVRGAGSPLH
J: TRBJ2-7; V: TRBV7-9; CDR3: ASSPPRAKNEQY
J: TRBJ2-6; V: TRBV10-3; CDR3: ASRAGRTSSGANVLT
J: TRBJ2-7; V: TRBV7-9; CDR3: ASSPGPGQGLFEQY
J: TRBJ1-1; V: TRBV2; CDR3: ASRLIGTNTEAF
J: TRBJ1-4; V: TRBV11-2; CDR3: ASSPGEAIGKLF
J: TRBJ1-3; V: TRBV27; CDR3: ASSLQGGNTIY
J: TRBJ2-7; V: TRBV7-2; CDR3: ASSKSGPSGGAGEQY
J: TRBJ1-5; V: TRBV5-6; CDR3: ASSLGPLSNQPQH
J: TRBJ1-1; V: TRBV6-6; CDR3: ASSYEPNTEAF
J: TRBJ2-3; V: TRBV5-1; CDR3: ASSSERSTDTQY
J: TRBJ1-2; V: TRBV19; CDR3: ASSIGQASYRGYT
J: TRBJ1-1; V: TRBV5-1; CDR3: ASRETGRSTEAF
J: TRBJ1-2; V: TRBV7-8; CDR3: ASSFATVANYGYT
J: TRBJ2-1; V: TRBV18; CDR3: ASSPPVADEQF
J: TRBJ1-1; V: TRBV7-2; CDR3: ASSLTGNRAF
J: TRBJ1-2; V: TRBV5-4; CDR3: ASSSRQIGDYGYT
J: TRBJ1-4; V: TRBV30; CDR3: AWSAQGRGDEKLF